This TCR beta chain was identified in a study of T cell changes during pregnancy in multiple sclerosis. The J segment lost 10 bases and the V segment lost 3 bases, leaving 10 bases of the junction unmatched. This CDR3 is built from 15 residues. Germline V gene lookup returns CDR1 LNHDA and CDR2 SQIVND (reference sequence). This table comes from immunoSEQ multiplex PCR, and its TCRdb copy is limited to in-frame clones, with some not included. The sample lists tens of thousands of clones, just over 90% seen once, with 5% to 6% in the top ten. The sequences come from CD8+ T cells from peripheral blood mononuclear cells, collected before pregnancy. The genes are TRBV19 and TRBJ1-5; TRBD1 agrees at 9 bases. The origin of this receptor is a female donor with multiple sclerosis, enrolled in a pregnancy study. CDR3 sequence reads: CASSIPGTGKKPQHF. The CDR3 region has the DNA TGTGCCAGTAGTATCCCCGGGACAGGGAAAAAACCCCAGCATTTT.